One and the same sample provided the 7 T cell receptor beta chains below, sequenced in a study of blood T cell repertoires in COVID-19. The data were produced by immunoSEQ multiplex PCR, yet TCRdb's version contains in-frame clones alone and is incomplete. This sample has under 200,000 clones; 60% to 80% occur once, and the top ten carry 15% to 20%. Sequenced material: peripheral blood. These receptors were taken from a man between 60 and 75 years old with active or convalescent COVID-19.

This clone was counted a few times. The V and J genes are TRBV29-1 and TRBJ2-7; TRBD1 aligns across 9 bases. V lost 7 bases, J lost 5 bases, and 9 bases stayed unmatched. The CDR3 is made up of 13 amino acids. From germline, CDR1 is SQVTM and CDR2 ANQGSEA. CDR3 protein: CSAEDRGRDEQYF. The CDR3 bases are TGCAGCGCCGAGGACAGGGGAAGGGACGAGCAGTACTTC.

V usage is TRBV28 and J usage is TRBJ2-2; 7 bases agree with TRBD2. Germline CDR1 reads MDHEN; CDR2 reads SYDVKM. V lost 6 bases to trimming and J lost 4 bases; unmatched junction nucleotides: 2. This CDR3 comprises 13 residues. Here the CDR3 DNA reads TGTGCCAGCAGGGCGGGGGTCACCGGGGAGCTGTTTTTT. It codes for CASRAGVTGELFF.

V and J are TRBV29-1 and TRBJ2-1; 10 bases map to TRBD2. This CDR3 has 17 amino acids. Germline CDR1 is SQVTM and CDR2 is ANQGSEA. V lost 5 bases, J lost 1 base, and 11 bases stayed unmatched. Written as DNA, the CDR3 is TGCAGCGTTACTAGCGGGGTGGGGGTTCGGTCCTACAATGAGCAGTTCTTC. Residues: CSVTSGVGVRSYNEQFF.

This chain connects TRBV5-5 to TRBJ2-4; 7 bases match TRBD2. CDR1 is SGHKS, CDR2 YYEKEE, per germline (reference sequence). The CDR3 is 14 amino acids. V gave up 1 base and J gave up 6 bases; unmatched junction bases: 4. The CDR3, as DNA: TGTGCCAGCAGCTTGCGGGGCGGGAGAAACATTCAGTACTTC. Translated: CASSLRGGRNIQYF.

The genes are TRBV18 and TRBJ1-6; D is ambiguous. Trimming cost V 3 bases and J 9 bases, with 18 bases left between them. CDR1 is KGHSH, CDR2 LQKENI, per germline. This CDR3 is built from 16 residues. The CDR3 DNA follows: TGTGCCAGCTCACCTCAAAGAGGCGCGGCACCTTCACCCCTCCACTTT. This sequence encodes CASSPQRGAAPSPLHF.

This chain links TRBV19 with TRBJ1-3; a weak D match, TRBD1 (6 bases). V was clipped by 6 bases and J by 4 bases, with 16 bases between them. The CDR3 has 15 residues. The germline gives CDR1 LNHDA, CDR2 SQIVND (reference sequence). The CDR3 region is CASRPRGSDGNTIYF. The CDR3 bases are TGTGCCAGTAGACCCAGGGGATCCGACGGAAACACCATATATTTT.

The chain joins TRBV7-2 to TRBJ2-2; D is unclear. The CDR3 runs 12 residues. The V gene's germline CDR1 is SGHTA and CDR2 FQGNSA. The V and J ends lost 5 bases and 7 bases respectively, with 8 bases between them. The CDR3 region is CASSVLFGELFF. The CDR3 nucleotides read TGTGCCAGCAGCGTCCTCTTCGGGGAGCTGTTTTTT.